This TCR beta chain is drawn from a study of beta chain features in type 1 diabetes. For the study at large: All samples combined gave under 110,000,000 sorted cells for examination. Notes on the study in general: Lower insertion and higher deletion counts appeared at VDJ junctions in type 1 diabetes patients. For TCRB rearrangement, an influence of HLA type remained unresolved here.

This clone was counted only a few times. Its antigen is not identified. The whole isolated RNA underwent reverse transcription, so sequencing captured expressed TCRB transcripts. Assay used: immunoSEQ multiplex PCR; TCRdb lists only in-frame clones, some missing. The table lists about 620,000 clones, roughly a sixth of them singletons. V was clipped by 1 base and J by 0 bases, with 14 bases between them. CDR3 size: 17 residues. Germline assignment: CDR1 SGHTA and CDR2 FQGTGA. This sequence originates from a young man in good health. Source material: naive CD4+ T cells from blood. V and J are TRBV7-3 and TRBJ2-3, with D possibly being TRBD1 or TRBD2 (5 bases each). The CDR3 DNA is TGTGCCAGCAGCTTAATGGCCGGGACGACTAGCACAGATACGCAGTATTTT. Its protein is CASSLMAGTTSTDTQYF.